This record looks at one T cell receptor (beta chain) sequence and its context. The data were taken from a study of T cell responses to AZD1222 COVID-19 vaccine. The CDR3 loop spans 13 amino acids. The ends were cut back, 4 bases at V and 1 base at J, with 8 bases in the middle. Looked up from germline, CDR1 is SGHRS and CDR2 is YFSETQ. Profiled with immunoSEQ multiplex PCR; TCRdb holds only in-frame clones, not every one. The sample shows some 130,000 clones, approximately 92% of them seen only once. This specimen consisted of peripheral blood, obtained 28 days after the second AZD1222 dose. The clonotype comes from an adult who received the AZD1222 COVID-19 vaccine. V and J are TRBV5-1 and TRBJ1-1, with D unresolved. The CDR3 spells CASSPVGNTEAFF. In DNA, the CDR3 is TGCGCCAGCAGCCCGGTAGGGAACACTGAAGCTTTCTTT.